Below, 22 T cell receptor beta chains from the same sample are listed, as sequenced in a study of technical replicates of blood from a few donors. TCRdb's table, derived via immunoSEQ multiplex PCR, lists solely in-frame clones and lacks some. This sample carries about 76,000 clones, around 94% of them seen once, and the ten largest clones take about 0.38%. Sequenced material: T cells isolated from PBMCs. The source is a human donor in good health.

The rearrangement joins TRBV30 to TRBJ2-7; a weak D match, TRBD1 (6 bases). This CDR3 has 11 amino acids. The germline V gene encodes CDR1 GTSNPN and CDR2 SVGIG (reference sequence). The V end lost 6 bases, the J end lost 4 bases, and 10 bases lay between the germline ends. The CDR3 is CACGQGYEQYF. DNA of the CDR3: TGTGCCTGTGGTCAGGGGTACGAGCAGTACTTC.

This clone was found once. V usage is TRBV11-2 and J usage is TRBJ1-1; TRBD1 matches at 9 bases. This CDR3 comprises 14 residues. Trimming cost V 5 bases and J 3 bases; bases outside gene matches: 4. Germline V gives CDR1 SGHAT, CDR2 FQNNGV. CDR3 residues: CASSAWTGDTEAFF. In DNA, the CDR3 is TGTGCCAGCAGCGCCTGGACAGGGGACACTGAAGCTTTCTTT.

This clone was seen more than once but under ten times. The rearrangement links TRBV7-9 to TRBJ2-7, with D perhaps TRBD1 (5 bases). V gave up 5 bases and J gave up 0 bases, with 11 bases separating them. Germline CDR1 SEHNR, CDR2 FQNEAQ (reference sequence). The length of the CDR3 is 14 residues. CDR3 sequence (DNA): TGTGCCAGCAGCCCGCCGACAGCCTCCTACGAGCAGTACTTC. Its translation: CASSPPTASYEQYF.

The chain is built from TRBV6-5 and TRBJ1-1; no firm D call. Per germline, CDR1 MNHEY and CDR2 SVGAGI. With 0 bases removed from V and 0 bases from J, the gap between germline ends came to 8 bases. This CDR3 region has 15 residues. The CDR3 DNA is TGTGCCAGCAGTTACTCGGAGGGCTTGAACACTGAAGCTTTCTTT. This encodes CASSYSEGLNTEAFF.

The chain couples TRBV7-9 to TRBJ2-2, with 8 bases identical to TRBD1. The germline V gene encodes CDR1 SEHNR and CDR2 FQNEAQ (reference sequence). The CDR3 extends over 15 amino acids. V lost 6 bases, J lost 1 base, and 4 bases stayed unmatched. CDR3 in amino acids: CASRQGTGNTGELFF. The CDR3 nucleotides are TGTGCCAGCAGACAAGGGACAGGGAACACCGGGGAGCTGTTTTTT.

The chain joins TRBV9 to TRBJ1-1; TRBD1 matches 7 bases. CDR1 and CDR2 from the germline V gene are SGDLS and YYNGEE. The CDR3 is 15 amino acids. The trim removed 4 bases at V and 3 bases at J, leaving 9 bases unmatched. The CDR3 coding sequence is TGTGCCAGCAGCCCTAGGCCCACAGGGGACACTGAAGCTTTCTTT. Protein sequence: CASSPRPTGDTEAFF. The whole variable domain, remainder taken from reference TRBV9 and TRBJ1-1, is DSGVTQTPKHLITATGQRVTLRCSPRSGDLSVYWYQQSLDQGLQFLIQYYNGEERAKGNILERFSAQQFPDLHSELNLSSLELGDSALYFCASSPRPTGDTEAFFGQGTRLTVV.

V usage is TRBV4-3 and J usage is TRBJ1-1; 8 nucleotides agree with TRBD1. The ends lost 1 base at V and 6 bases at J; junction bases unmatched: 13. The CDR3 consists of 17 residues. Germline V gives CDR1 LGHNA, CDR2 YSLEER. The CDR3 DNA reads TGCGCCAGCAGCCAAGGATTCCTCGTGCAGGGGGCTGCTGAAGCTTTCTTT. Its protein product is CASSQGFLVQGAAEAFF.

DNA of the CDR3: TGTGCCAGCAGCCCTGCGGGGTCCTACGAGCAGTACTTC. Translated: CASSPAGSYEQYF. The chain recombines TRBV7-9 with TRBJ2-7; perhaps TRBD2 as D (6 bases). Germline V CDR1 and CDR2: SEHNR, FQNEAQ (reference sequence). V dropped 5 bases and J dropped 1 base, with 9 bases sitting between them. This CDR3 is built from 13 residues. Full variable domain (missing parts from reference TRBV7-9 and TRBJ2-7): DTGVSQNPRHKITKRGQNVTFRCDPISEHNRLYWYRQTLGQGPEFLTYFQNEAQLEKSRLLSDRFSAERPKGSFSTLEIQRTEQGDSAMYLCASSPAGSYEQYFGPGTRLTVT.

The V call is TRBV28, the J call TRBJ1-4, with 10 nucleotides matching TRBD1. CDR3 length equals 16 residues. V lost 6 bases and J lost 8; bases outside the gene matches: 12. Germline V lookup: CDR1 MDHEN, CDR2 SYDVKM. The chain's CDR3 is CASRLPTGGAGEKLFF. The CDR3 DNA reads as TGTGCCAGCAGACTTCCGACAGGGGGCGCTGGGGAAAAACTGTTTTTT.

The sample holds one count of this clone. The chain is built from TRBV27 and TRBJ2-3, with 10 bases fitting TRBD1. Germline CDR1 is MNHEY and CDR2 is SMNVEV (reference sequence). The CDR3 consists of 17 residues. V trimming: 3 bases; J trimming: 2 bases; junction bases outside the gene matches: 8. CDR3 sequence reads: CASSFETGGGYTDTQYF. CDR3 nucleotides: TGTGCCAGCAGTTTCGAGACAGGGGGCGGTTACACAGATACGCAGTATTTT.

Written as DNA, the CDR3 is TGTGCCTGGAGTAAGGGACTCTCTGGAAACACCATATATTTT. Its protein product is CAWSKGLSGNTIYF. The chain combines TRBV30 with TRBJ1-3, with D possibly being TRBD1 (5 bases). CDR1 and CDR2 from the germline V gene are GTSNPN and SVGIG (reference sequence). Trimming removed 2 bases at V and 0 bases at J, with 8 bases between. CDR3 length equals 14 residues.

The rearrangement joins TRBV12-5 to TRBJ2-2, with D possibly TRBD1 on 6 matching bases. CDR3 length equals 14 residues. Trimming stripped 6 bases from V and 7 bases from J, with 15 bases between. Germline-derived CDR1 and CDR2 are LGHNT and FRNRAP. CDR3 amino acids: CASGPNRVVGELFF. The CDR3 nucleotides are TGTGCTAGTGGACCCAACAGGGTGGTCGGGGAGCTGTTTTTT.

V usage is TRBV15 and J usage is TRBJ2-7; 12 nucleotides align to TRBD1. The CDR3 length is 18 residues. The V segment lost 2 bases and the J segment 4 bases; nucleotides outside the gene matches: 12. The V gene's germline CDR1 is LNHNV and CDR2 YYDKDF (reference sequence). CDR3 nucleotide sequence: TGTGCCACCAGCAGATTGACCGGGACAGGGGGCGCATCTTACGAGCAGTACTTC. It encodes CATSRLTGTGGASYEQYF.

This rearrangement joins TRBV19 to TRBJ2-1; D not resolved. V was trimmed by 7 bases and J by 0 bases, leaving 7 bases between them. The CDR3 runs 13 residues. Germline V CDR1 and CDR2: LNHDA, SQIVND (reference sequence). The CDR3 coding sequence is TGTGCCAGTAACAGCCGCTCCTACAATGAGCAGTTCTTC. Amino acids: CASNSRSYNEQFF. Supplemented by reference TRBV19 and TRBJ2-1, the full variable domain reads DGGITQSPKYLFRKEGQNVTLSCEQNLNHDAMYWYRQDPGQGLRLIYYSQIVNDFQKGDIAEGYSVSREKKESFPLTVTSAQKNPTAFYLCASNSRSYNEQFFGPGTRLTVL.

The V call is TRBV18, the J call TRBJ1-2, with 10 bases fitting TRBD1. Germline V gene lookup returns CDR1 KGHSH and CDR2 LQKENI. The CDR3 totals 17 residues. With 0 bases clipped from V and 2 bases from J, the junction kept 6 bases outside the gene matches. In DNA form, the CDR3 reads TGTGCCAGCTCACCACCAACCCCGGGACAGGGGAACTATGGCTACACCTTC. This codes for CASSPPTPGQGNYGYTF.

The V gene is TRBV7-6, the J gene TRBJ2-1; TRBD2 matches at 9 bases. Germline V gene sequence: CDR1 SGHVS, CDR2 FNYEAQ. J gave up 10 bases and V 4 bases, and 2 bases lay outside the gene matches. This CDR3 region has 12 residues. The CDR3 sequence is CASSSLAGEQFF. The CDR3 nucleotides read TGTGCCAGCAGCTCCCTAGCGGGAGAGCAGTTCTTC.

This clone was recorded only once. The CDR3 loop is CASSLTSGDEQYF. The CDR3 region has the DNA TGTGCCAGCAGCCTGACGTCAGGGGACGAGCAGTACTTC. The chain joins TRBV9 to TRBJ2-7, with D maybe TRBD1 (6 bases). Germline V gene sequence: CDR1 SGDLS, CDR2 YYNGEE. CDR3 length: 13 residues. V was cut by 4 bases and J by 5 bases, with 13 bases left in between.

This chain connects TRBV7-6 to TRBJ2-5; TRBD2 matches 11 bases. With 0 bases clipped from V and 5 bases from J, the junction kept 5 bases outside the gene matches. Germline loops: CDR1 SGHVS, CDR2 FNYEAQ. The CDR3 totals 16 residues. The CDR3 region has the DNA TGTGCCAGCAGCTTAGCTAGCGGGAGGGCCATGGAGACCCAGTACTTC. It specifies CASSLASGRAMETQYF.

The chain combines TRBV9 with TRBJ2-3; 9 nucleotides match TRBD2. This CDR3 region has 14 residues. Looked up from germline, CDR1 is SGDLS and CDR2 is YYNGEE. The V segment lost 3 bases and the J segment 9 bases; nucleotides outside the gene matches: 8. The CDR3 bases are TGTGCCAGCAGCGCACTAGCGGGCCCTGACACGCAGTATTTT. Translation gives CASSALAGPDTQYF.

The rearrangement links TRBV18 to TRBJ2-7, with D maybe TRBD1 (6 bases). The germline gives CDR1 KGHSH, CDR2 LQKENI. The CDR3 is 17 amino acids. Trimming took off 2 bases at V and 4 bases at J, with 21 bases between the two ends. The CDR3 spells CASSPGTGNPYIYEQYF. The CDR3, as DNA: TGTGCCAGCTCACCAGGTACAGGGAACCCATACATTTACGAGCAGTACTTC.

This chain links TRBV10-3 with TRBJ1-1; the D is unclear. Germline CDR1 and CDR2: ENHRY and SYGVKD. Trimming stripped 8 bases from V and 1 base from J, with 8 bases between. CDR3 length equals 12 residues. As DNA, the CDR3 is TGTGCCATCGGGAGGGAGAACACTGAAGCTTTCTTT. It translates to CAIGRENTEAFF.

The chain employs TRBV28 and TRBJ1-1; TRBD1 matches at 8 bases. Germline loops: CDR1 MDHEN, CDR2 SYDVKM. J lost 3 bases, V lost 6 bases, and 6 bases had no gene match. CDR3 length equals 14 residues. The CDR3 DNA is TGTGCCAGCAGGCTACAGGGGGGGCACACTGAAGCTTTCTTT. Its protein product is CASRLQGGHTEAFF.